These 8 T cell receptor beta chains share one sample of origin, sequenced in a study of blood T cell repertoires in COVID-19. Profiling relied on immunoSEQ multiplex PCR, and the TCRdb table lists in-frame clones only, not all of them. Of around 140,000 clones detected, approximately 86% appear once; the ten largest clones hold around 1.9%. Sample: peripheral blood. The receptors were sampled from a man aged 70 or older with acute or convalescent COVID-19.

The chain uses TRBV27 and TRBJ1-5; 8 bases fit TRBD1. Germline CDR1 reads MNHEY; CDR2 reads SMNVEV (reference sequence). V lost 4 bases and J lost 6; bases outside the gene matches: 8. CDR3 length: 15 amino acids. CDR3 protein: CASSSRTGMVQPQHF. As DNA, the CDR3 is TGTGCCAGCAGTTCTCGGACAGGGATGGTTCAGCCCCAGCATTTT.

The V gene is TRBV6-6, the J gene TRBJ2-3; D is possibly TRBD2 (5 bases). The CDR3 totals 16 residues. Trimming removed 7 bases from V and 0 bases from J, with 17 bases in between. The germline gives CDR1 MNHNY, CDR2 SVGAGI (reference sequence). The CDR3 bases are TGTGCCAGCACCTACCGGAGAAAGCGGAGCACAGATACGCAGTATTTT. Encoded protein: CASTYRRKRSTDTQYF.

DNA for the CDR3: TGTGCCAGCAGCCAAGATCCAGCGGGGGGGCGTAATGAGCAGTTCTTC. Translating gives CASSQDPAGGRNEQFF. The chain combines TRBV3-1 (or the pseudogene TRBV3-2) with TRBJ2-1, with 10 bases aligning to TRBD2. The CDR3 contains 16 residues. The trim removed 0 bases at V and 7 bases at J, leaving 6 bases unmatched. Germline lookup yields CDR1 LGHDT and CDR2 YNNKEL (reference sequence).

V is TRBV5-1 and J is TRBJ2-2; TRBD2 matches 10 bases. The ends lost 0 bases at V and 13 bases at J; junction bases unmatched: 12. The CDR3 length is 16 residues. Germline V CDR1 and CDR2: SGHRS, YFSETQ. The DNA for the CDR3 is TGCGCCAGCAGCTTGGTTGTAGCGGGAGGCCCCGTTGTGCTGTTTTTT. The encoded protein is CASSLVVAGGPVVLFF.

The chain employs TRBV5-1 and TRBJ1-4, with D possibly TRBD1 on 6 matching bases. The CDR3 is 15 amino acids. The V end was cut by 3 bases, the J end by 6 bases, with 15 bases between. Germline CDR1 SGHRS, CDR2 YFSETQ. The CDR3 region is CASSSQGRGDEKLFF. CDR3 coding DNA: TGCGCCAGCAGCTCCCAGGGGAGGGGAGATGAAAAACTGTTTTTT.

The chain joins TRBV5-1 to TRBJ2-7; D possibly corresponds to TRBD1 (6 bases). The CDR3 consists of 14 residues. Germline assignment: CDR1 SGHRS and CDR2 YFSETQ. The ends were cut back, 0 bases at V and 6 bases at J, with 13 bases in the middle. The chain's CDR3 is CASSLAVRGAEQYF. CDR3 nucleotides: TGCGCCAGCAGCTTGGCGGTCAGGGGCGCCGAGCAGTACTTC.

The chain joins TRBV18 to TRBJ1-1, with no clear D. Germline CDR1 reads KGHSH; CDR2 reads LQKENI. This CDR3 contains 16 residues. V was cut by 3 bases and J by 5 bases, with 19 bases left in between. The CDR3 region is CASSPLEEGGRTEAFF. For the CDR3, the DNA is TGTGCCAGCTCACCCCTTGAGGAGGGAGGAAGGACTGAAGCTTTCTTT.

This chain joins TRBV2 and TRBJ2-3; D gene unclear. Trimming removed 5 bases at V and 7 bases at J, with 13 bases between. This CDR3 region has 13 residues. Germline V gene sequence: CDR1 SNHLY, CDR2 FYNNEI. CDR3 DNA: TGTGCCAGCAGTCGCTCCCGAGGCTATACGCAGTATTTT. Protein: CASSRSRGYTQYF.